The sequence of this T cell receptor beta chain was determined in a study of OX40 agonist ivuxolimab in advanced cancers. Whole-study results and caveats: Clonal expansion by week 6 occurred in CD4+ and CD8+ blood T cells (at 0.1 to 3.0 mg/kg). There were also nonresponders showing low normalized T-cell clonal expansion.

Trimming at V came to 6 bases and at J to 4 bases, leaving 8 bases not matched to a gene. CDR1 and CDR2 (germline): MNHNY, SVGAGI (reference sequence). The CDR3 consists of 14 residues. This clone was seen just once. The antigen is not known. Libraries were prepared by immunoSEQ multiplex PCR; TCRdb keeps only in-frame clonotypes and omits some of them. This table has 100,000 to 130,000 clones, roughly 90% appearing once. The chain uses TRBV6-6 and TRBJ2-5; 7 nucleotides line up with TRBD1. The material was CD4+ or CD8+ T cells sorted from blood, obtained in a trial of the OX40 agonist ivuxolimab. This receptor was identified in an adult with an advanced solid tumor such as melanoma, head and neck, liver or kidney cancer. The CDR3 DNA sequence: TGTGCCAGCAGCTGGACAGGTCAAGCAGAGACCCAGTACTTC. It translates to CASSWTGQAETQYF.